A selection of T cell receptor beta chains follows, all from one sample in a study of blood T cell repertoires in COVID-19. Some clones are missing from TCRdb's copy, which holds only in-frame ones; the method was immunoSEQ multiplex PCR. Found here are around 150,000 clones, around 85% of them singletons; the top ten hold under 4%. Sequenced input: peripheral blood. Receptor source: a human donor with acute or convalescent COVID-19. The donor label of this sample is uncertain. CDR3s include the opening cysteine and the closing phenylalanine or tryptophan. Only part of the rows carry a size: once, few, many, or a class if the clone is expanded.

size,J,length,V,CDR3
.,TRBJ1-1,14,TRBV2,CADKAGTTNTEAFF
.,TRBJ2-7,14,TRBV2,CASSQTEQAYEQYF
.,TRBJ1-4,15,TRBV6-5,CASGGRAATNEKLFF
.,TRBJ1-2,13,TRBV2,CASSEGESYGYTF
.,TRBJ2-2,13,TRBV2,CATGTWGTGELFF
.,TRBJ2-1,14,TRBV13,CASSLPEGVFEQFF
.,TRBJ1-2,17,TRBV6-6,CASSLQTGGPAGYGYTF
.,TRBJ1-4,16,TRBV6-5,CASSYSRGGTNEKLFF
.,TRBJ1-5,15,TRBV10-1,CASSNTYQGWQPQHF
few,TRBJ2-5,17,TRBV9,CASSVALAGGHQETQYF
.,TRBJ2-7,13,TRBV27,CASSLRGVYEQYF
.,TRBJ1-1,13,TRBV10-1,CASSESLYTEAFF
.,TRBJ1-5,14,TRBV6-1,CASSEGGGPQPQHF
.,TRBJ1-5,13,TRBV6-5,CASGRGIGQPQHF
.,TRBJ1-3,15,TRBV6-5,CAGRTGGNSGNTIYF
.,TRBJ2-7,13,TRBV28,CASKTPAGIEQYF
.,TRBJ1-5,14,TRBV7-9,CASSLGGTDQPQHF
.,TRBJ2-5,13,TRBV5-1,CASSLSGGETQYF
.,TRBJ2-1,15,TRBV5-1,CASTPGTGGVNEQFF
.,TRBJ1-3,16,TRBV19,CASTRQDRGGGNTIYF